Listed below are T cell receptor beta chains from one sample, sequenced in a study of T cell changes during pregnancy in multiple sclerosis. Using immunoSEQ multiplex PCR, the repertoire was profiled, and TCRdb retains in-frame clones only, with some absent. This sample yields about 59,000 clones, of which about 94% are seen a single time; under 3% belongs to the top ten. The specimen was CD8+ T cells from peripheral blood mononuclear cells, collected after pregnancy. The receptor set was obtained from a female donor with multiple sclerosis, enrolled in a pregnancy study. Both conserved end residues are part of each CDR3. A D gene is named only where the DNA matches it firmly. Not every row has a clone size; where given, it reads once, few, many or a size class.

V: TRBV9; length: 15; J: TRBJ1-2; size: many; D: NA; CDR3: CASSAFGSNNYGYTF; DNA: TGTGCCAGCAGCGCCTTCGGGAGCAATAACTATGGCTACACCTTC
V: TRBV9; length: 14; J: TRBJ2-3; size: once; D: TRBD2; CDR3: CASSASGASDTQYF; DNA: TGTGCCAGCAGCGCTAGCGGGGCTTCAGATACGCAGTATTTT
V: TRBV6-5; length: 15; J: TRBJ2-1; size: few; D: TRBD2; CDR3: CASSYTSGSYNEQFF; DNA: TGTGCCAGCAGTTACACTAGCGGCTCCTACAATGAGCAGTTCTTC
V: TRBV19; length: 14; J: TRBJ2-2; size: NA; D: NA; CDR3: CASNPYSGTGELFF; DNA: TGTGCCAGCAATCCTTATTCGGGCACCGGGGAGCTGTTTTTT
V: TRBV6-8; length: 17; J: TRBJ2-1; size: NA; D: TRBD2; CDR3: CASSSGLAESSYNEQFF; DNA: TGTGCCAGCAGCTCGGGACTAGCGGAGAGCTCCTACAATGAGCAGTTCTTC
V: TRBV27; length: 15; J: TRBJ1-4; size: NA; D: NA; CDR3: CASSFTGRSNEKLFF; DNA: TGTGCCAGCAGTTTCACCGGTCGGAGTAATGAAAAACTGTTTTTT
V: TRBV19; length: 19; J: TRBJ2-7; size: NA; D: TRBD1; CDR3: CASSTYESDRQGRVYEQYF; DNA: TGTGCCAGTAGTACTTACGAATCCGACCGACAGGGAAGGGTGTACGAGCAGTACTTC
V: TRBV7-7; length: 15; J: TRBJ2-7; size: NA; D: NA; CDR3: CASSLGPGVNYEQYF; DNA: TGTGCCAGCAGCTTAGGTCCGGGGGTAAACTACGAGCAGTACTTC
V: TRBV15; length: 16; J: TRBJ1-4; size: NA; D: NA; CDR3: CATSRESRGKSEKLFF; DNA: TGTGCCACCAGCAGAGAGAGCAGGGGTAAATCTGAAAAACTGTTTTTT
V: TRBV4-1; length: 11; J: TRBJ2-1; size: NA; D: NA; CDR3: CASSGGGEQFF; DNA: TGCGCCAGCAGCGGCGGAGGTGAGCAGTTCTTC
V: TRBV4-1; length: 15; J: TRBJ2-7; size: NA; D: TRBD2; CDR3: CASSQETATSRGQYF; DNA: TGCGCCAGCAGCCAAGAGACCGCGACTAGCCGGGGGCAGTACTTC
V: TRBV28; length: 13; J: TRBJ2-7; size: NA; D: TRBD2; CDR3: CASLLAGGHEQYF; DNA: TGTGCCAGCCTACTAGCGGGAGGGCACGAGCAGTACTTC
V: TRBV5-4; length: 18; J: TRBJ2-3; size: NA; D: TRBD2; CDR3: CASSAAGLAGQEADTQYF; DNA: TGTGCCAGCAGCGCCGCGGGACTAGCGGGCCAAGAGGCAGATACGCAGTATTTT
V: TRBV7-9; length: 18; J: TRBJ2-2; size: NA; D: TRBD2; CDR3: CASSLGGLAGASTGELFF; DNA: TGTGCCAGCAGCTTGGGGGGGCTAGCGGGAGCCAGTACCGGGGAGCTGTTTTTT
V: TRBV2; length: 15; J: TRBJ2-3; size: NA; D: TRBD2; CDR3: CASRSAGGGRDTQYF; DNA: TGTGCCAGCAGATCAGCGGGAGGTGGTAGAGATACGCAGTATTTT
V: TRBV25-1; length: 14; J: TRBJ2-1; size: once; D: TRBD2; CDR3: CAVGLAGGVNEQFF; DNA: TGTGCCGTGGGACTAGCGGGAGGAGTCAATGAGCAGTTCTTC
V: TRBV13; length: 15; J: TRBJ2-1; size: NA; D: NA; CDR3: CASIRRAKGYNEQFF; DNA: TGTGCCAGCATTCGCAGGGCAAAAGGGTACAATGAGCAGTTCTTC
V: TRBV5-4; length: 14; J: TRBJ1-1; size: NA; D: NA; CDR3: CASSLVPGEAEAFF; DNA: TGTGCCAGCAGCTTGGTCCCTGGGGAGGCTGAAGCTTTCTTT
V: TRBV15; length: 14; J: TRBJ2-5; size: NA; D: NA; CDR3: CATSRDLGEETQYF; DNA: TGTGCCACCAGCAGAGATCTAGGGGAAGAGACCCAGTACTTC